This T cell receptor (beta chain) was identified in a study of PD-1 blockade in classical Hodgkin lymphoma. Method: immunoSEQ multiplex PCR; TCRdb's copy keeps in-frame clones and lacks some. The data show approximately 160,000 clones, about 78% seen once. Germline V lookup: CDR1 MRHNA, CDR2 SNTAGT. This CDR3 region has 15 residues. J gave up 5 bases and V 10 bases, and 11 bases lay outside the gene matches. Every patient relapsed after autologous stem cell transplantation, and brentuximab vedotin exposure varied. The J gene is TRBJ2-3, the V gene TRBV6-4; 11 bases are a match to TRBD2. The sequence was obtained from a human donor with classical Hodgkin lymphoma. The sample in question was peripheral blood mononuclear cells (PBMCs), obtained before the second cycle of nivolumab. The CDR3 DNA follows: TGTGCCAAAGGGTCACTAGCGGGAGCAGGAGATACGCAGTATTTT. Protein sequence: CAKGSLAGAGDTQYF.